This T cell receptor (beta chain) was found in a study of identical twins. This clonotype came up a few times. Each CDR3 protein is one row after TCRdb ran MiXCR on the 5' RACE reads. The sample lists some 320,000 distinct CDR3 sequences; more than 9% were seen once. Trimming left V 4 bases short and J 11 bases short, with 15 bases between. The CDR3 contains 12 residues. Germline lookup yields CDR1 SQVTM and CDR2 ANQGSEA. These same data were also listed under a study on yellow fever vaccine responses in identical twins.

The TCR sequence derives from a woman in her late teens or twenties in good health. The source material was CD8+ T cells sorted from blood. This chain connects TRBV29-1 to TRBJ2-1; D is perhaps TRBD2 (5 bases). CDR3 protein: CSVGGYPFKQFF. CDR3 bases: TGCAGCGTTGGAGGGTACCCCTTCAAGCAGTTCTTC.